Given below is one T cell receptor (beta chain) in context. Its antigen specificity is not known. No qualities accompany the bases; no much larger clone lies one base away. The data were taken from a study of blood T cells in healthy people across ages (dated by TCRdb to 2015 to 2017). As for the study more broadly: Template switching captured roughly one uniquely barcoded TCR beta cDNA molecule per two T cells in model experiments. Donors were grouped into four age groups: young (average roughly 15 years), middle-aged (39), aged (approximately 67) and long-lived (about 90). The study measured age-related changes in TCR beta repertoire diversity using deep sequencing normalized with unique cDNA molecular identifiers. Two additional independent replicas of 1 million unique cDNA reads from the same blood draw were analyzed for two donors (one aged 18 to 30 and one aged 80 or older). To avoid experimental bias, donors of different ages were distributed randomly across sequencing lanes.

The CDR3, from cysteine to phenylalanine, totals 14 residues. Here the CDR3 DNA is all that survives: 42 bases in frame from base 1. V is cut by 5 bases and J by 3 bases, and the space between the germline ends is 8 bases. CDR1 is given as MDHEN and CDR2 as SYDVKM, both from the germline V gene. Systemically healthy Caucasian individuals from Russia, over 30 in total and aged about 6 to 90 years, were included as donors. Each donor gave approximately 9.4 milliliters of peripheral blood, drawn into EDTA-treated Vacutainer tubes. Ficoll-Paque density-gradient centrifugation was used to isolate PBMCs, with at least 6 million per sample. Total RNA, at least 6 micrograms per sample, was extracted from PBMCs with Trizol reagent. For every donor, flow cytometry on a PBMC aliquot measured the percentage of naive CD45RAhigh/CD27high T cells. The library was obtained by 5' RACE. The listed sequencing device is Illumina HiSeq 2500. The second PCR ran for about 6 to 11 cycles and used a J-beta primer mix along with a sample-barcoded 5' primer. A unique molecular identifier was introduced onto each TCR beta cDNA molecule by a template-switch 5' adaptor carrying 12 random nucleotides. Each sample yielded at least 3 million CDR3-containing paired-end reads. First-strand cDNA synthesis was performed from all RNA using the Mint cDNA synthesis kit, with priming by a TRBC-specific oligonucleotide. Following uracil-DNA glycosylase treatment, all cDNA underwent a first 18-cycle PCR with the universal primers M1SS and BC2_uni_R. From the authors' description of their analysis: For normalization, 1 million high-quality reads, each with a distinct molecular identifier, were randomly selected from each sample. Reads with shared molecular identifiers were discarded instead of being binned into consensus sequences. MiTCR, set to a Q25 quality threshold and the strictest error-elimination algorithm, was used for CDR3 identification, clonotype clustering and error correction. A nonparametric unseen species model with Euler transformation was used to estimate lower-bound total TCR beta diversity. In TCRdb, the public reads were trimmed at Q25 with fastp and aligned with MiXCR, with productive beta chains retained. Every CDR3 protein is listed once, alongside the most common genes and DNA of its rows. TCRdb, not the original authors, processed these V and J calls. The sample table contains 1.6 million or so distinct CDR3 sequences; only one count was recorded for approximately 32% of them. 11% of the sample lies in the top ten.

Results the study describes overall, beyond this receptor: Donor CMV infection status was unknown, potentially confounding age-related changes in expanded clonotypes. The long-lived group showed more naive CD4+ T cells, fewer expanded clones and increased TCR diversity than the aged group, suggesting age selection. Because profiling used bulk unsorted PBMCs, naive and antigen-experienced compartments could not be compared conclusively. Observed TCR beta diversity correlated strongly with the percentage of naive T cells measured by flow cytometry. As age increased, observed TCR beta diversity per million T cells dropped in a roughly linear way, and a significant reduction was already evident by age about 40. Estimates of total diversity based on one million sequenced T cells were considered lower bounds and underestimates.

This receptor was taken from a woman between 25 and 40 years old in good health. The rearrangement joined TRBV28 to TRBJ2-6, with no confidently assigned D gene. The sample consisted of blood. The CDR3 reads CASSPPIGANVLTF. The nucleotide sequence reads as follows: TGTGCCAGCAGTCCCCCCATTGGGGCCAACGTCCTGACTTTC.